Below, one T cell receptor (beta chain) is given with its context. These data come from a study of control samples from healthy donors and cancer patients. Profiled with immunoSEQ multiplex PCR; TCRdb holds only in-frame clones, not every one. This repertoire shows about 140,000 clones, less than 90% found once; its top ten account for 8% to 9.5%. The TCR comes from a woman aged 25 to 45 in good health. Sequencing used blood.

CDR3 nucleotides: TGTGCCAGCAGTTACCCAGGGGCAGGGAACATTCAGTACTTC. Translation: CASSYPGAGNIQYF. The V and J genes are TRBV6-2 or TRBV6-3 and TRBJ2-4, with D perhaps TRBD1 (6 bases). Trimming took 2 bases from V and 7 from J, leaving 12 bases between them. The CDR3 length is 14 residues. CDR1 is MNHEY and CDR2 is SVGEGT in the germline V gene.